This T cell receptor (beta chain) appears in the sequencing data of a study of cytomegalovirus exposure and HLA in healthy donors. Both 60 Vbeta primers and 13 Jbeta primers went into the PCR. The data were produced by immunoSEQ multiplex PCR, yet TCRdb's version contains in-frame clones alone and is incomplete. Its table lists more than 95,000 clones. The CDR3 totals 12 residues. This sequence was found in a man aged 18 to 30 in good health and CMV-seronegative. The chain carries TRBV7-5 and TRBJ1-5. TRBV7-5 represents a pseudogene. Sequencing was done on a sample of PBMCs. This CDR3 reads CARSPPRVGWHF. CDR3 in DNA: TGTGCCAGAAGCCCCCCCCGGGTTGGATGGCATTTT.